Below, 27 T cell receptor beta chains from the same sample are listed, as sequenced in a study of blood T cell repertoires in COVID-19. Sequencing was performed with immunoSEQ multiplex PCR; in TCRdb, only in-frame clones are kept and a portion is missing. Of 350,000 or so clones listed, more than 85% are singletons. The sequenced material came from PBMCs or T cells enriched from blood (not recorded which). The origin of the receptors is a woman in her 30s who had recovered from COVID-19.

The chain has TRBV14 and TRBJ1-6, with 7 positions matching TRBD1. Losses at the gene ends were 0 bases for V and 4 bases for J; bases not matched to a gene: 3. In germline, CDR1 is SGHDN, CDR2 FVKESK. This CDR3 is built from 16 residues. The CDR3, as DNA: TGTGCCAGCAGCCAAGATGCAGGGGGGTATAATTCACCCCTCCACTTT. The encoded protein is CASSQDAGGYNSPLHF.

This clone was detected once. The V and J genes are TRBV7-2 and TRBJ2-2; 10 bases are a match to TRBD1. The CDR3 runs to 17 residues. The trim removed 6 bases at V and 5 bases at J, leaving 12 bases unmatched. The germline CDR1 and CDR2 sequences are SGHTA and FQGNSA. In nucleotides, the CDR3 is TGTGCCAGCAGTTTACCGCGGACAGGGGGGCGGACCGGGGAGCTGTTTTTT. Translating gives CASSLPRTGGRTGELFF.

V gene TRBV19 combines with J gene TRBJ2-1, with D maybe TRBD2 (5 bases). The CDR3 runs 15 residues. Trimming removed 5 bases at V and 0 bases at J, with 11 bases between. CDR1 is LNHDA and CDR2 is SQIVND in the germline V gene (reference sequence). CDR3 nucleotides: TGTGCCAGTAGTGTCACGGCGGGCTCCTACAATGAGCAGTTCTTC. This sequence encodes CASSVTAGSYNEQFF.

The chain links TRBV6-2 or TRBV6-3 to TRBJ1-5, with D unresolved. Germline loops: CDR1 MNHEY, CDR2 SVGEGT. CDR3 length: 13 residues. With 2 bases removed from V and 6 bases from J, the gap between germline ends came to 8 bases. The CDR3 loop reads CASSYPKLQPQHF. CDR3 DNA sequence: TGTGCCAGCAGTTACCCCAAGCTTCAGCCCCAGCATTTT.

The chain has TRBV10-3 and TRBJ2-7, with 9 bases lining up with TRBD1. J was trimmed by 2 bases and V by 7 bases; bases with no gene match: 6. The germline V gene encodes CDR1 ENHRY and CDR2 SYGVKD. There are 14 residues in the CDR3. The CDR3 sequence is CAIKPGQGTYEQYF. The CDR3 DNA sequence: TGTGCCATCAAACCGGGACAGGGAACCTACGAGCAGTACTTC.

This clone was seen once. The CDR3 protein is CASSLGTGVSPLHF. Written as DNA, the CDR3 is TGTGCCAGCAGTTTAGGGACAGGGGTTTCACCCCTCCACTTT. The V and J genes are TRBV28 and TRBJ1-6; 10 bases are shared with TRBD1. In germline, CDR1 is MDHEN, CDR2 SYDVKM. V was clipped by 2 bases and J by 9 bases; unmatched bases: 1. The CDR3 is made up of 14 amino acids.

This CDR3 reads CASSQDWNRGPTNYGYTF. In DNA form, the CDR3 reads TGTGCCAGCAGCCAAGATTGGAACAGGGGGCCCACTAACTATGGCTACACCTTC. The V and J genes are TRBV14 and TRBJ1-2; 9 bases agree with TRBD1. There are 18 residues in the CDR3. With V trimmed by 0 bases and J by 0 bases, 8 bases remained unmatched. Germline assignment: CDR1 SGHDN and CDR2 FVKESK.

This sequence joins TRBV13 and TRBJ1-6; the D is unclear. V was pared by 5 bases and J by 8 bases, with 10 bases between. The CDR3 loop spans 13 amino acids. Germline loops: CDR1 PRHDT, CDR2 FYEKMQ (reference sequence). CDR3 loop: CASSKQPDSPLHF. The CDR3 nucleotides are TGTGCCAGCAGCAAACAGCCTGATTCACCCCTCCACTTT.

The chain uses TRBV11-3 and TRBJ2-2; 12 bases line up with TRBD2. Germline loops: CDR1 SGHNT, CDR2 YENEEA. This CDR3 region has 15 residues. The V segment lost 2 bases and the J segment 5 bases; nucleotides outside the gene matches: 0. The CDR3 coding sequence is TGTGCCAGCAGCTTACTAGCGGGAGGGACCGGGGAGCTGTTTTTT. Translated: CASSLLAGGTGELFF.

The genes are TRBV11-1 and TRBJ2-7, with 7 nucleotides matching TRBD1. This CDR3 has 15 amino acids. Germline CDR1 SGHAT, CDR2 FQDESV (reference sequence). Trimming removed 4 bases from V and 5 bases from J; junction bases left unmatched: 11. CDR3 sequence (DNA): TGTGCCAGCAGCTCGCGCCGCGACAGGGCCCACGAGCAGTACTTC. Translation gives CASSSRRDRAHEQYF.

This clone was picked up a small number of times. The DNA of the CDR3 is TGTGCCAGCAGCCCCGGACACTCCACCGGGGAGCTGTTTTTT. It specifies CASSPGHSTGELFF. The rearrangement uses TRBV7-2 and TRBJ2-2; tentative D call: TRBD1 (5 bases). Trimming cost V 5 bases and J 4 bases, with 11 bases left between them. This CDR3 region has 14 residues. CDR1 is SGHTA and CDR2 is FQGNSA in the germline V gene.

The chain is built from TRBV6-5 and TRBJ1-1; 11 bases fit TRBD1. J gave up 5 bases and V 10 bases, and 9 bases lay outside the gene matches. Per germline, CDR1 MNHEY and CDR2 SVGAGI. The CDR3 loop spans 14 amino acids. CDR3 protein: CATLGQGVETEAFF. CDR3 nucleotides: TGTGCCACTTTGGGACAGGGGGTAGAAACTGAAGCTTTCTTT.

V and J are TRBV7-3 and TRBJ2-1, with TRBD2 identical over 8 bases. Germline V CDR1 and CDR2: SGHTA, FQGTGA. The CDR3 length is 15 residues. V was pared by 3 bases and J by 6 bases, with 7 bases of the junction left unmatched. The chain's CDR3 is CASSFSGTTGNEQFF. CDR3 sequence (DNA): TGTGCCAGCAGCTTTAGCGGGACCACAGGCAATGAGCAGTTCTTC.

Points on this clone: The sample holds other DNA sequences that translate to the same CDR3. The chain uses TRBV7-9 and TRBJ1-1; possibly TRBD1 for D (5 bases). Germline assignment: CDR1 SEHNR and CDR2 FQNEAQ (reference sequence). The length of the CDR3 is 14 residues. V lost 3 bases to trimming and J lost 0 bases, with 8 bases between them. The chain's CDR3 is CASSFQGMNTEAFF. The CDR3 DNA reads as TGTGCCAGCAGCTTCCAGGGAATGAACACTGAAGCTTTCTTT.

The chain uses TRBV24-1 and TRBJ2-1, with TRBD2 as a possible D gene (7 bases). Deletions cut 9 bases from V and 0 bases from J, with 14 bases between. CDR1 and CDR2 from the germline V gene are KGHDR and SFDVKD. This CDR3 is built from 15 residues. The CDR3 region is CATGGGPSSYNEQFF. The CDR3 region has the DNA TGTGCCACCGGGGGGGGCCCGAGCTCCTACAATGAGCAGTTCTTC.

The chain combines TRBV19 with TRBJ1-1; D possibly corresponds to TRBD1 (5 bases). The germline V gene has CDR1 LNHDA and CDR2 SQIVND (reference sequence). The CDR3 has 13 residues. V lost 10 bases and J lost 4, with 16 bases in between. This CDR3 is CATASGMSTEAFF. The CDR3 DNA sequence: TGTGCCACCGCCTCAGGGATGAGCACTGAAGCTTTCTTT.

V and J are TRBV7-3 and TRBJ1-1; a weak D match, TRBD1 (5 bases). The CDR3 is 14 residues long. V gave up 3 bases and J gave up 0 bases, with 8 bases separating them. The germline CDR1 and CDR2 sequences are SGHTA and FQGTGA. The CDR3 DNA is TGTGCCAGCAGCTTGGGACTTCTGAACACTGAAGCTTTCTTT. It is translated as CASSLGLLNTEAFF.

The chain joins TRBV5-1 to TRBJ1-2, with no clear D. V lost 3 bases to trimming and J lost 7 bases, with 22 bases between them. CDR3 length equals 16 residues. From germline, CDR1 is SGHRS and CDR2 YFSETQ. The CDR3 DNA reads TGCGCCAGCAGCTCAACCGTATTGGTCGGGTTGGCTGGCTACACCTTC. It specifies CASSSTVLVGLAGYTF.

The CDR3 is CASSYAPGGSDTQYF. In DNA, the CDR3 is TGCGCCAGCAGTTACGCCCCAGGGGGGTCAGATACGCAGTATTTT. The chain uses TRBV5-1 and TRBJ2-3, with TRBD1 as a possible D gene (7 bases). Germline CDR1 and CDR2: SGHRS and YFSETQ. The germline V and J ends were trimmed by 5 bases and 4 bases, with 17 bases remaining between them. CDR3 size: 15 residues.

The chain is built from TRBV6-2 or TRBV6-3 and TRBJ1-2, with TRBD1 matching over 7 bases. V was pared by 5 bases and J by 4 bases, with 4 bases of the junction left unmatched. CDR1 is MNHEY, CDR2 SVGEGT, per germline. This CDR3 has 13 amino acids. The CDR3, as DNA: TGTGCCAGCAGTGCACAGGGGACCTATGGCTACACCTTC. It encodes CASSAQGTYGYTF.

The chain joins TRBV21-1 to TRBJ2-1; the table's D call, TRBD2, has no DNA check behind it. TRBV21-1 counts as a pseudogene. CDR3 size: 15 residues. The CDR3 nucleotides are TGTGCCAGCAGCAAAGCCGGGGGGTCCAACAATGAGCAGTTCTTC. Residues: CASSKAGGSNNEQFF.

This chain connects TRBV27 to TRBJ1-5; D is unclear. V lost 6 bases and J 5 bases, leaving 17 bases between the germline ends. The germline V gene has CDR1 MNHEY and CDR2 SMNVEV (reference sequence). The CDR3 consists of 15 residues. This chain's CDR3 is CASSPGEGWYQPQHF. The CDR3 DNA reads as TGTGCCAGCAGCCCCGGGGAAGGGTGGTATCAGCCCCAGCATTTT.

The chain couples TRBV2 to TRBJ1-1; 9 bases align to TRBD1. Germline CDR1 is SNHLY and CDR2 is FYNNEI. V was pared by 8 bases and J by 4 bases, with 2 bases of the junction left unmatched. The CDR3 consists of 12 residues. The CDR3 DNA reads TGTGCCAGCGGACAGGGGAGCACTGAAGCTTTCTTT. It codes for CASGQGSTEAFF.

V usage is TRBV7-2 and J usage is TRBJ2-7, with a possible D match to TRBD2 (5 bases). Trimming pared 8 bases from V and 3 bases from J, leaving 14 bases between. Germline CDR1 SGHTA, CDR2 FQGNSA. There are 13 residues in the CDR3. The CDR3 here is CASGQTGIYEQYF. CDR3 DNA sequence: TGTGCCAGCGGTCAGACGGGGATCTACGAGCAGTACTTC.

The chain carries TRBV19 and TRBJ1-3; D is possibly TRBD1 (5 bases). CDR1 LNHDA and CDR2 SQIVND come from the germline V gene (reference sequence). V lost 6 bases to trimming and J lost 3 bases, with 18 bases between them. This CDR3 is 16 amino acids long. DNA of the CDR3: TGTGCCAGTAGCCCGGTAGGGGTCGTCGGTGGAAACACCATATATTTT. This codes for CASSPVGVVGGNTIYF.

CDR3 DNA: TGTGCCAGCAGTTTATATAATGAAGCTTTCTTT. It codes for CASSLYNEAFF. The chain uses TRBV28 and TRBJ1-1; D is uncertain. Trimming stripped 1 base from V and 7 bases from J, with 4 bases between. This CDR3 region has 11 residues. From germline, CDR1 is MDHEN and CDR2 SYDVKM.

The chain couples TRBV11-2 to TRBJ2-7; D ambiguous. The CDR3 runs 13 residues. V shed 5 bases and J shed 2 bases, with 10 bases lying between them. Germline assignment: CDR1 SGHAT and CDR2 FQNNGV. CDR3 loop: CASSRRRTYEQYF. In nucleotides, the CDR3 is TGTGCCAGCAGCCGCCGGAGAACCTACGAGCAGTACTTC.